This T cell receptor (beta chain) was retrieved from a study of T cell responses to AZD1222 COVID-19 vaccine. The protocol was immunoSEQ multiplex PCR, while the TCRdb copy is restricted to in-frame clones and leaves out a portion. The sample lists roughly 160,000 clones; roughly 88% were seen once. The CDR3 consists of 12 residues. Germline values: CDR1 SGDLS, CDR2 YYNGEE. V was pared by 8 bases and J by 3 bases, with 6 bases between. The origin of this receptor is an adult who received the AZD1222 COVID-19 vaccine. The source material was peripheral blood, sampled 28 days after the second AZD1222 dose. This chain uses TRBV9 with TRBJ2-6; D remains unclear. The CDR3 protein is CASRSGANVLTF. The CDR3 DNA reads TGTGCCAGTAGAAGTGGGGCCAACGTCCTGACTTTC.